The 23 T cell receptor beta chains in this list originate from one sample, sequenced in a study of blood T cell repertoires in COVID-19. Measured with immunoSEQ multiplex PCR; TCRdb has only the in-frame clones, and not every one. Here the sample spans approximately 69,000 clones, roughly 88% being singletons. Specimen: peripheral blood. These receptors all stem from a man aged 50-59 years with acute or convalescent COVID-19.

The V call is TRBV7-8, the J call TRBJ1-1; weak D call: TRBD1 (5 bases). This CDR3 comprises 14 residues. Germline CDR1 and CDR2: SGHVS and FQNEAQ. V lost 2 bases and J lost 3, with 10 bases in between. This chain's CDR3 is CASSLQGMYTEAFF. Here the CDR3 DNA reads TGTGCCAGCAGCTTACAGGGAATGTACACTGAAGCTTTCTTT. The full variable domain, rest sourced from reference TRBV7-8 and TRBJ1-1, is GAGVSQSPRYKVAKRGQDVALRCDPISGHVSLFWYQQALGQGPEFLTYFQNEAQLDKSGLPSDRFFAERPEGSVSTLKIQRTQQEDSAVYLCASSLQGMYTEAFFGQGTRLTVV.

V and J are TRBV24-1 and TRBJ1-2; 9 bases match TRBD1. Germline V gene lookup returns CDR1 KGHDR and CDR2 SFDVKD. The CDR3 has 13 residues. The V gene end was trimmed by 7 bases and the J gene end by 4 bases; junction bases not matched to a gene: 3. Here the CDR3 DNA reads TGTGCCACCAGGGGGACAGGGCCCTATGGCTACACCTTC. It encodes CATRGTGPYGYTF.

The V call is TRBV19, the J call TRBJ2-7, with D perhaps matching TRBD1 (6 bases). CDR1 LNHDA and CDR2 SQIVND come from the germline V gene (reference sequence). V gave up 6 bases and J gave up 0 bases, with 15 bases separating them. The CDR3 is made up of 15 amino acids. CDR3 residues: CASRGAGTSSYEQYF. CDR3 DNA: TGTGCCAGTAGAGGGGCCGGGACAAGCTCCTACGAGCAGTACTTC.

In this sample, this clone turned up a few times. A much larger clone sits a single nucleotide away, making a read error possible. Other nucleotide sequences from this sample produce the same CDR3. The chain joins TRBV10-3 to TRBJ1-5; 10 bases agree with TRBD1. CDR3 length: 14 amino acids. The V segment lost 8 bases and the J segment 0 bases; nucleotides outside the gene matches: 1. From germline, CDR1 is ENHRY and CDR2 SYGVKD. CDR3 sequence (DNA): TGTGCCATCGGGACAGGGGATAGCAATCAGCCCCAGCATTTT. It is translated as CAIGTGDSNQPQHF.

The chain joins TRBV27 to TRBJ2-5, with 11 bases identical to TRBD2. With V trimmed by 4 bases and J by 5 bases, 9 bases remained unmatched. Germline V gene data show CDR1 as MNHEY and CDR2 as SMNVEV (reference sequence). The CDR3 length is 16 residues. The CDR3 protein is CASSSQAIAGGETQYF. DNA for the CDR3: TGTGCCAGCAGTTCCCAAGCCATAGCGGGGGGGGAGACCCAGTACTTC.

V usage is TRBV28 and J usage is TRBJ1-2; TRBD1 might be the D (6 bases). Germline assignment: CDR1 MDHEN and CDR2 SYDVKM. Trimming stripped 6 bases from V and 7 bases from J, with 12 bases between. This CDR3 contains 12 residues. CDR3 DNA: TGTGCCAGCAGCTCAGGACAGTTTGGCTACACCTTC. Protein product: CASSSGQFGYTF.

The V and J genes are TRBV10-3 and TRBJ1-4; 8 bases line up with TRBD1. This CDR3 comprises 15 residues. The junction had 7 bases not matched to a gene; V was cut back by 6 bases and J by 4 bases. Germline V gene data show CDR1 as ENHRY and CDR2 as SYGVKD. CDR3 nucleotide sequence: TGTGCCATCAGGCCCGGGACAGGCTTTAATGAAAAACTGTTTTTT. Protein sequence: CAIRPGTGFNEKLFF.

The chain links TRBV10-3 to TRBJ1-1; 9 nucleotides agree with TRBD1. The CDR3 runs to 14 residues. CDR1 and CDR2 from the germline V gene are ENHRY and SYGVKD. After removal of 10 bases from V and 4 bases from J, the junction contained 10 bases not matched to a gene. As DNA, the CDR3 is TGTGCCACTTCCCGACTGACAGGGGGCACTGAAGCTTTCTTT. It translates to CATSRLTGGTEAFF.

The genes are TRBV4-2 and TRBJ2-1, with D maybe TRBD2 (6 bases). The CDR3 sequence is 15 residues long. In germline, CDR1 is LGHNA, CDR2 YNFKEQ. Trimming cost V 2 bases and J 5 bases, with 13 bases left between them. CDR3 DNA sequence: TGTGCCAGCAGCCAACCTCCCCGGGGGAACAATGAGCAGTTCTTC. Residues: CASSQPPRGNNEQFF.

This clone occurred once. The rearrangement links TRBV4-1 to TRBJ1-4, with TRBD1 matching over 10 bases. The junction had 5 bases not matched to a gene; V was cut back by 1 base and J by 6 bases. Germline loops: CDR1 MGHRA, CDR2 YSYEKL. The CDR3 totals 16 residues. The CDR3: CASSQGQGQGYEKLFF. The CDR3 region has the DNA TGCGCCAGCAGCCAAGGCCAGGGACAGGGGTATGAAAAACTGTTTTTT.

The chain's CDR3 is CAILLSSYNSPLHF. The CDR3 coding sequence is TGTGCCATCTTACTGAGCTCCTATAATTCACCCCTCCACTTT. This sequence joins TRBV7-9 and TRBJ1-6; D not certain. The V gene lost 10 bases and the J gene lost 0 bases, with 10 bases spanning the gap. CDR1 SEHNR and CDR2 FQNEAQ come from the germline V gene (reference sequence). There are 14 residues in the CDR3.

This clone showed up just once. This sequence joins TRBV18 and TRBJ2-1, with 14 bases that match TRBD2. This CDR3 is 16 amino acids long. With V trimmed by 5 bases and J by 7 bases, 7 bases remained unmatched. Germline lookup yields CDR1 KGHSH and CDR2 LQKENI. The CDR3 DNA follows: TGTGCCAGCTCATCAAGACTAGCGGGGGGGAAGAATGAGCAGTTCTTC. Residues: CASSSRLAGGKNEQFF.

The chain is built from TRBV6-5 and TRBJ2-3; TRBD1 might be the D (6 bases). The germline V gene encodes CDR1 MNHEY and CDR2 SVGAGI. V lost 5 bases to trimming and J lost 1 base, with 10 bases between them. This CDR3 is built from 14 residues. DNA of the CDR3: TGTGCCAGCAGTCCACGGACAGGCACAGATACGCAGTATTTT. Protein sequence: CASSPRTGTDTQYF.

The CDR3 sequence is CASSIRGNQPQHF. In nucleotides, the CDR3 is TGTGCCAGTAGTATACGGGGAAATCAGCCCCAGCATTTT. The rearrangement joins TRBV19 to TRBJ1-5; D unclear. This CDR3 contains 13 residues. The germline V gene has CDR1 LNHDA and CDR2 SQIVND (reference sequence). Trimming pared 2 bases from V and 4 bases from J, leaving 6 bases between.

This chain links TRBV7-3 with TRBJ1-2, with a tentative D call TRBD1 (5 bases). This CDR3 has 15 amino acids. CDR1 and CDR2 (germline): SGHTA, FQGTGA. Trimming removed 0 bases from V and 2 bases from J, with 10 bases in between. The CDR3 sequence is CASSLTRQTNYGYTF. CDR3 coding DNA: TGTGCCAGCAGCTTAACCCGACAGACGAACTATGGCTACACCTTC. Full variable domain (rest looked up from reference TRBV7-3 and TRBJ1-2): GAGVSQTPSNKVTEKGKYVELRCDPISGHTALYWYRQSLGQGPEFLIYFQGTGAADDSGLPNDRFFAVRPEGSVSTLKIQRTERGDSAVYLCASSLTRQTNYGYTFGSGTRLTVV.

In this sample, this clone turned up once. In DNA form, the CDR3 reads TGCAGCGTTGAAGATCTAAGGGGGATCGGCTACACCTTC. Encoded protein: CSVEDLRGIGYTF. V usage is TRBV29-1 and J usage is TRBJ1-2; maybe TRBD1 (6 bases). Per the germline V gene, CDR1 is SQVTM and CDR2 is ANQGSEA. The CDR3 has 13 residues. V was cut by 0 bases and J by 8 bases, with 13 bases left in between.

V and J are TRBV7-3 and TRBJ2-1; 14 bases are a match to TRBD2. This CDR3 has 20 residues. Germline V gene data show CDR1 as SGHTA and CDR2 as FQGTGA. Germline trimming cut 5 bases from V and 4 bases from J; bases unmatched to any gene: 16. CDR3: CASSPRLAGGGLSMYNEQFF. The CDR3 nucleotides read TGTGCCAGCAGCCCCCGACTAGCGGGGGGGGGACTTTCCATGTACAATGAGCAGTTCTTC.

J is TRBJ1-2 and V is TRBV5-6; the D is unclear. V shed 1 base and J shed 5 bases, with 18 bases lying between them. The CDR3 covers 16 residues. Germline CDR1 is SGHDT and CDR2 is YYEEEE. CDR3 in amino acids: CASSLSRRFSSYGYTF. As DNA, the CDR3 is TGTGCCAGCAGCTTGTCCCGGAGATTTTCATCATATGGCTACACCTTC.

The chain carries TRBV11-2 and TRBJ2-5; perhaps TRBD2 as D (7 bases). The germline V gene encodes CDR1 SGHAT and CDR2 FQNNGV. The CDR3 has 15 residues. Trimming left V 5 bases short and J 5 bases short, with 18 bases between. Written as DNA, the CDR3 is TGTGCCAGCAGCCCAATGGAGGGGGGGTGGGAGACCCAGTACTTC. The encoded protein is CASSPMEGGWETQYF.

The chain combines TRBV3-1 (or the pseudogene TRBV3-2) with TRBJ2-3; TRBD2 agrees at 7 bases. The CDR3 covers 17 residues. J was trimmed by 1 base and V by 1 base; bases with no gene match: 8. From germline, CDR1 is LGHDT and CDR2 YNNKEL (reference sequence). The CDR3 loop reads CASSQGWASGGTDTQYF. CDR3 nucleotide sequence: TGTGCCAGCAGCCAAGGGTGGGCTAGCGGAGGCACAGATACGCAGTATTTT.

In nucleotides, the CDR3 is TGTGCCATCAGTGTTGGACAGGGAAATCAGCCCCAGCATTTT. Encoded protein: CAISVGQGNQPQHF. The chain couples TRBV10-3 to TRBJ1-5; 8 bases fit TRBD1. The CDR3 extends over 14 amino acids. The germline V gene encodes CDR1 ENHRY and CDR2 SYGVKD. With 4 bases clipped from V and 4 bases from J, the junction kept 3 bases outside the gene matches.

The CDR3 DNA reads TGTGCCAGCAGTGAAGGGTCAGGGTTTCCCACTGAAGCTTTCTTT. It translates to CASSEGSGFPTEAFF. This chain connects TRBV6-1 to TRBJ1-1; D might be TRBD1 (5 bases). Trimming removed 1 base at V and 4 bases at J, with 13 bases between. CDR3 size: 15 residues. Germline V lookup: CDR1 MNHNS, CDR2 SASEGT.

The chain employs TRBV7-2 and TRBJ1-2; D ambiguous. This CDR3 region has 13 residues. Trimming cost V 1 base and J 8 bases, with 11 bases left between them. CDR1 and CDR2 from the germline V gene are SGHTA and FQGNSA. CDR3: CASSLDREAGYTF. The CDR3, as DNA: TGTGCCAGCAGCTTAGATCGTGAGGCGGGCTACACCTTC.